This TCR beta chain came from a study of T cell changes during pregnancy in multiple sclerosis. Generated by immunoSEQ multiplex PCR, the TCRdb table keeps only in-frame clones and is missing some. The sample contains 40,000 to 45,000 clones, roughly 85% of which appear only once. This CDR3 has 15 amino acids. V was pared by 4 bases and J by 1 base, with 11 bases between. Germline V lookup: CDR1 LGHNA, CDR2 YSLEER. Sequencing used CD4+ T cells from peripheral blood mononuclear cells, obtained after pregnancy. The source of this sequence is a female donor with multiple sclerosis, enrolled in a pregnancy study. The chain uses TRBV4-3 and TRBJ1-5, with D perhaps matching TRBD1 (5 bases). CDR3: CASSPRAGSNQPQHF. CDR3 nucleotides: TGCGCCAGCAGCCCCAGGGCTGGCAGCAATCAGCCCCAGCATTTT.